The next 11 T cell receptor beta chains were all read from a single sample in a study of response to subunit inactivated influenza vaccine. Each CDR3 protein is one row after TCRdb ran MiXCR on the RT-PCR reads. This table has hundreds of thousands of distinct CDR3 sequences, around a fifth appearing once. Sequencing used PBMCs from blood, obtained about 20 months after vaccination. The receptor source for this set is a man between 50 and 69 years old who received an inactivated influenza vaccine.

This clonotype turned up a few times. J is TRBJ1-2 and V is TRBV4-2; D is undetermined. CDR3 length: 15 amino acids. Germline-derived CDR1 and CDR2 are LGHNA and YNFKEQ. Trimming removed 0 bases from V and 8 bases from J, with 16 bases in between. CDR3 in DNA: TGTGCCAGCAGCCAAGATCGGAAAGGATTACGGGGCTACACCTTC. Its translation is CASSQDRKGLRGYTF.

The V gene is TRBV6-2 or TRBV6-3, the J gene TRBJ1-2; 10 bases align to TRBD1. The length of the CDR3 is 16 residues. Germline V gene data show CDR1 as MNHEY and CDR2 as SVGEGT. J gave up 3 bases and V 6 bases, and 10 bases lay outside the gene matches. CDR3 sequence: CASSLLRTGGDYGYTF. The DNA for the CDR3 is TGTGCCAGCAGCTTGCTCCGGACAGGGGGGGACTATGGCTACACCTTC.

This chain joins TRBV14 and TRBJ1-1; D is unresolved. V was clipped by 0 bases and J by 1 base, with 6 bases between them. The CDR3 runs 14 residues. The V gene's germline CDR1 is SGHDN and CDR2 FVKESK. CDR3 in DNA: TGTGCCAGCAGCCAAGAACTGCCGAACACTGAAGCTTTCTTT. Translating it yields CASSQELPNTEAFF.

This clonotype came up a few times. This chain joins TRBV6-1 and TRBJ2-3; possible D gene TRBD1, 5 bases. Germline V gene lookup returns CDR1 MNHNS and CDR2 SASEGT. The CDR3 covers 16 residues. Trimming took off 6 bases at V and 3 bases at J, with 19 bases between the two ends. CDR3 region: CASSLPDSRRTDTQYF. The CDR3 DNA reads TGTGCCAGCAGCCTACCCGACAGCAGGCGGACAGATACGCAGTATTTT.

The sample holds a few counts of this clonotype. The V and J genes are TRBV6-2 or TRBV6-3 and TRBJ1-2; D remains unclear. The V gene lost 6 bases and the J gene lost 3 bases, with 11 bases spanning the gap. Germline V CDR1 and CDR2: MNHEY, SVGEGT. This CDR3 comprises 13 residues. The CDR3 is CASSQDGDYGYTF. The CDR3 DNA sequence: TGTGCCAGCAGCCAAGACGGGGACTATGGCTACACCTTC.

This clonotype has only a few counts. The V and J genes are TRBV5-4 and TRBJ1-2, with D possibly TRBD1 on 5 matching bases. The CDR3 consists of 19 residues. Germline CDR1 and CDR2: SGHNT and YYREEE (reference sequence). The germline V and J ends were trimmed by 1 base and 1 base, with 23 bases remaining between them. The CDR3 DNA sequence: TGTGCCAGCAGCTTGCGGACCCGGGACCGAAGTCCTAATAACTATGGCTACACCTTC. This translates into CASSLRTRDRSPNNYGYTF.

This CDR3 is CASSSGGASGATQYF. CDR3 sequence (DNA): TGTGCCAGCAGCTCGGGGGGGGCTAGCGGAGCAACCCAGTACTTC. The chain links TRBV7-3 to TRBJ2-5, with TRBD2 matching 8 bases. The germline V gene encodes CDR1 SGHTA and CDR2 FQGTGA. V trimming: 4 bases; J trimming: 8 bases; junction bases outside the gene matches: 12. The CDR3 has 15 residues.

This clonotype was counted only a few times. The chain uses TRBV12-3 or TRBV12-4 and TRBJ2-2, with D perhaps matching TRBD1 or TRBD2 (6 bases each). With 6 bases removed from V and 6 bases from J, the gap between germline ends came to 14 bases. The CDR3 is 14 amino acids. CDR3 residues: CASRPGARAGELFF. The CDR3 DNA sequence: TGTGCCAGCAGGCCGGGGGCCCGTGCCGGGGAGCTGTTTTTT.

The chain couples TRBV24-1 to TRBJ1-5, with 7 bases that match TRBD1. The CDR3 totals 15 residues. V lost 4 bases to trimming and J lost 6 bases; unmatched junction nucleotides: 8. Germline assignment: CDR1 KGHDR and CDR2 SFDVKD. The CDR3 reads CATSEGDSEPQPQHF. In DNA form, the CDR3 reads TGTGCCACCAGTGAGGGGGACAGCGAACCTCAGCCCCAGCATTTT.

V usage is TRBV30 and J usage is TRBJ2-7; TRBD2 aligns across 9 bases. CDR3 length: 13 amino acids. Germline CDR1 is GTSNPN and CDR2 is SVGIG (reference sequence). Losses at the gene ends were 8 bases for V and 3 bases for J; bases not matched to a gene: 8. CDR3 in amino acids: CAVNSGGVYEQYF. DNA for the CDR3: TGTGCCGTAAATAGCGGGGGCGTCTACGAGCAGTACTTC.

The chain carries TRBV3-1 and TRBJ2-7; 7 bases line up with TRBD1. Germline V CDR1 and CDR2: LGHDT, YNNKEL (reference sequence). The CDR3 runs to 13 residues. The ends lost 4 bases at V and 6 bases at J; junction bases unmatched: 6. For the CDR3, the DNA is TGTGCCAGCAGCCCGGGACAGTTCGTCGAGCAGTACTTC. Translated: CASSPGQFVEQYF.